A selection of T cell receptor beta chains follows, all from one sample in a study of vaccination effects on CD4 cells after COVID-19. What these receptors recognize is not known. The table came from immunoSEQ multiplex PCR; TCRdb's copy has only in-frame clones and leaves some out. In the table there are 14,000 or so clones, around 80% of which are singletons. This material consisted of CD4+ T cells from PBMCs cultured with SARS-CoV-2 spike peptides, taken after COVID-19 vaccination. The receptors derive from a human donor who had a prior SARS-CoV-2 infection. Both conserved end residues are part of each CDR3. A D gene is named only where the DNA matches it firmly. Not every row has a clone size; where given, it reads once, few, many or a size class.

d_gene	abundance	len	j_gene	v_gene	CDR3nt	CDR3aa
-	-	13	TRBJ1-2	TRBV2	TGTGCCAGCACCCTGGACAGACCTTATGGCTACACCTTC	CASTLDRPYGYTF
-	-	13	TRBJ1-6	TRBV2	TGTGCCAGCAGTAAGCTGAGAGATTCACCCCTCCACTTT	CASSKLRDSPLHF
-	-	14	TRBJ1-4	TRBV5-1	TGCGCCAGCAGCTTGGAGGCGGCAAATGAAAAACTGTTTTTT	CASSLEAANEKLFF
TRBD1	-	17	TRBJ2-5	TRBV24-1	TGTGCCACCAGTGATTCATCCCCGGGACAGGGGTTGAAGACCCAGTACTTC	CATSDSSPGQGLKTQYF
TRBD1	medium-sized	16	TRBJ1-5	TRBV4-1	TGCGCCAGCAGCCAACCTGACAGGGGCAATAATCAGCCCCAGCATTTT	CASSQPDRGNNQPQHF
-	-	14	TRBJ1-2	TRBV7-9	TGTGCCAGCAGCGCAGGGGCAGGGTGGGGAGGCTACACCTTC	CASSAGAGWGGYTF
TRBD2	-	17	TRBJ2-3	TRBV19	TGTGCCAGTAGTATTGGACTAGCGGACACCTACACAGATACGCAGTATTTT	CASSIGLADTYTDTQYF
TRBD1	-	16	TRBJ1-3	TRBV13	TGTGCCAGCAGCACACTAAGGACAGGGGCTGGAAACACCATATATTTT	CASSTLRTGAGNTIYF
-	-	14	TRBJ1-2	TRBV11-3	TGTGCCAGCAGCCCCAGGGGAGGCGGCTATGGCTACACCTTC	CASSPRGGGYGYTF
TRBD1	-	15	TRBJ1-2	TRBV7-2	TGTGCCAGCAGCTTAGTCGGACAGGGGGCAGATGGCTACACCTTC	CASSLVGQGADGYTF
-	-	14	TRBJ1-3	TRBV19	TGTGCCAGTAGTACGAGGAAAACTGGAAACACCATATATTTT	CASSTRKTGNTIYF
-	-	15	TRBJ1-4	TRBV18	TGTGCCAGCTCACCAGATTGGGGTTTTGGTGAAAAACTGTTTTTT	CASSPDWGFGEKLFF
-	-	13	TRBJ1-5	TRBV9	TGTGCCAGCAGCGTATCCCCCAATCAGCCCCAGCATTTT	CASSVSPNQPQHF
-	-	12	TRBJ2-1	TRBV30	TGTGCCTGGGCTACCCGGGCGGGTGAGCAGTTCTTC	CAWATRAGEQFF
-	-	14	TRBJ2-7	TRBV6-6	TGTGCCAGCAGACCCCGGGGTACCTCCTACGAGCAGTACTTC	CASRPRGTSYEQYF